The entry below describes one T cell receptor (beta chain). These data come from a study of blood T cell repertoires in COVID-19. Study information: COVID-19 samples from acute and convalescent phases originated in the United States, Italy and Spain. In each case, the material was cDNA or gDNA derived from T cells, B-cell-depleted T cells, or PBMCs.

Original methodology: Estimation of nucleated cell counts relied on the amplification of reference gene primers. The method was immunoSEQ multiplex PCR; TCRdb's version includes in-frame clones alone and lacks a portion of them. Clonal size and the V and J genes are those of that table, whereas D and trimming came from the DNA. The table has around 25,000 clones, 75% to 90% seen once. V lost 1 base, J lost 3 bases, and 8 bases lay in between. The CDR3 spans 14 residues. The germline V gene encodes CDR1 SGDLS and CDR2 YYNGEE. Sample: peripheral blood. This clonotype originated in a woman between 65 and 79 years old with active COVID-19. The chain couples TRBV9 to TRBJ1-5, with D maybe TRBD1 (6 bases). CDR3 protein: CASSVQGSNQPQHF. The CDR3 DNA sequence: TGTGCCAGCAGCGTACAGGGGTCCAATCAGCCCCAGCATTTT.